These T cell receptor beta chains were read from a single sample in a study of cytomegalovirus exposure and HLA in healthy donors. The data were produced by immunoSEQ multiplex PCR, yet TCRdb's version contains in-frame clones alone and is incomplete. Of about 84,000 clones in the sample, 55% to 65% were seen once. Sequenced sample: PBMCs. All receptors derive from a woman in her 40s in good health and CMV-seropositive. The CDR3 runs from the conserved cysteine through the conserved F or W. The order of the fields is D gene, clone size, V gene, J gene, CDR3 DNA, CDR3 protein. D genes are given only for firm matches. Rows may omit the clone size; those that give it use once, few, many or a size class.

d_call: NA
clone_size: NA
v_call: TRBV6-4
j_call: TRBJ1-1
cdr3_nt: TGTGCCAGCAGCCCATCTCCAGGTAACACTGAAGCTTTCTTT
cdr3_aa: CASSPSPGNTEAFF

d_call: TRBD1
clone_size: NA
v_call: TRBV4-3
j_call: TRBJ1-2
cdr3_nt: TGCGCCAGCAGCTCACAGGGGGCGCCTGGTGGCTACACCTTC
cdr3_aa: CASSSQGAPGGYTF

d_call: NA
clone_size: once
v_call: TRBV5-1
j_call: TRBJ1-1
cdr3_nt: TGCGCCAGCAGCTTGGAGGCGGGGAACACTGAAGCTTTCTTT
cdr3_aa: CASSLEAGNTEAFF

d_call: TRBD2
clone_size: NA
v_call: TRBV19
j_call: TRBJ2-2
cdr3_nt: TGTGCCAGTAGTTACTTTAGCGGGAGCGGAACCGGGGAGCTGTTTTTT
cdr3_aa: CASSYFSGSGTGELFF

d_call: TRBD2
clone_size: NA
v_call: TRBV7-3
j_call: TRBJ2-1
cdr3_nt: TGTGCCAGCAGCCCCCCTCGGACTAGCGGAACCAGTGAGCAGTTCTTC
cdr3_aa: CASSPPRTSGTSEQFF

d_call: NA
clone_size: few
v_call: TRBV7-8
j_call: TRBJ2-3
cdr3_nt: TGTGCCAGCAGCTTAGTGTCGGGAGTGACAGATACGCAGTATTTT
cdr3_aa: CASSLVSGVTDTQYF

d_call: NA
clone_size: NA
v_call: TRBV27
j_call: TRBJ2-3
cdr3_nt: TGTGCCAGCAGCCAAACTAGATTCGCAGATACGCAGTATTTT
cdr3_aa: CASSQTRFADTQYF

d_call: TRBD2
clone_size: few
v_call: TRBV27
j_call: TRBJ2-7
cdr3_nt: TGTGCCAGCAGTTTATTCCCCCCGCAGACTAGCGAGGCCTTATACGAGCAGTACTTC
cdr3_aa: CASSLFPPQTSEALYEQYF

d_call: TRBD1
clone_size: NA
v_call: TRBV6-1
j_call: TRBJ2-1
cdr3_nt: TGTGCCAGCCGCGAGACAGGGGGCGGTGAGCAGTTCTTC
cdr3_aa: CASRETGGGEQFF

d_call: NA
clone_size: once
v_call: TRBV7-2
j_call: TRBJ2-1
cdr3_nt: TGTGCCAGCAGCCTCGACAATGAGCAGTTCTTC
cdr3_aa: CASSLDNEQFF

d_call: TRBD2
clone_size: NA
v_call: TRBV7-7
j_call: TRBJ2-5
cdr3_nt: TGTGCCAGCAGCCCCGGGACTAGCGGGGCCCAAGAGACCCAGTACTTC
cdr3_aa: CASSPGTSGAQETQYF

d_call: NA
clone_size: NA
v_call: TRBV5-8
j_call: TRBJ2-2
cdr3_nt: TGTGCCAGCAGCTTGGACGGGGGGGAGCTGTTTTTT
cdr3_aa: CASSLDGGELFF

d_call: NA
clone_size: NA
v_call: TRBV7-9
j_call: TRBJ2-7
cdr3_nt: TGTGCCAGCAGCGCGGGACAGTACTCCGAAACCTACGAGCAGTACTTC
cdr3_aa: CASSAGQYSETYEQYF

d_call: NA
clone_size: once
v_call: TRBV6-1
j_call: TRBJ1-2
cdr3_nt: TGTGCCAGCAGTGAAGCTCCCGCTAACTATGGCTACACCTTC
cdr3_aa: CASSEAPANYGYTF

d_call: TRBD2
clone_size: NA
v_call: TRBV5-5
j_call: TRBJ2-3
cdr3_nt: TGTGCCAGCAGCATCGGGACTAGCGGGAGATCAGATACGCAGTATTTT
cdr3_aa: CASSIGTSGRSDTQYF

d_call: TRBD2
clone_size: NA
v_call: TRBV5-1
j_call: TRBJ2-7
cdr3_nt: TGCGCCAGCAGCCCGGGACTAGCGGGAGGGCCCGACGAGCAGTACTTC
cdr3_aa: CASSPGLAGGPDEQYF

d_call: TRBD2
clone_size: NA
v_call: TRBV7-2
j_call: TRBJ2-3
cdr3_nt: TGTGCCAGCAGCTTAAACCTAGCGGGGGCCACGCAGTATTTT
cdr3_aa: CASSLNLAGATQYF

d_call: TRBD2
clone_size: NA
v_call: TRBV5-1
j_call: TRBJ2-1
cdr3_nt: TGCGCCAGCAGCTCCACGAGCGGGAGCGAGGATGAGCAGTTCTTC
cdr3_aa: CASSSTSGSEDEQFF

d_call: NA
clone_size: once
v_call: TRBV11-3
j_call: TRBJ2-3
cdr3_nt: TGTGCCAGCAGCTTAGGACAGCCGTTGAACAGCACAGATACGCAGTATTTT
cdr3_aa: CASSLGQPLNSTDTQYF

d_call: NA
clone_size: once
v_call: TRBV6-1
j_call: TRBJ2-7
cdr3_nt: TGTGCCAGCAGTGAACAAGTTCAGGCCGGGCAGTACTTC
cdr3_aa: CASSEQVQAGQYF

d_call: TRBD1
clone_size: NA
v_call: TRBV27
j_call: TRBJ1-1
cdr3_nt: TGTGCCAGCAGTTTATCGCCGACTCAGGGGGAGGCCACTGAAGCTTTCTTT
cdr3_aa: CASSLSPTQGEATEAFF

d_call: NA
clone_size: NA
v_call: TRBV7-2
j_call: TRBJ1-1
cdr3_nt: TGTGCCAGCAGCTCCATGGGGGGGGGTAGCACTGAAGCTTTCTTT
cdr3_aa: CASSSMGGGSTEAFF

d_call: TRBD1
clone_size: NA
v_call: TRBV10-3
j_call: TRBJ2-7
cdr3_nt: TGTGCCATCAGTTGGGACAGAGCCTACGAGCAGTACTTC
cdr3_aa: CAISWDRAYEQYF

d_call: TRBD2
clone_size: NA
v_call: TRBV10-3
j_call: TRBJ2-2
cdr3_nt: TGTGCCATCAGTGAGGCGCGGGAGCGGGGCGGGGAGCTGTTTTTT
cdr3_aa: CAISEARERGGELFF

d_call: NA
clone_size: NA
v_call: TRBV2
j_call: TRBJ2-7
cdr3_nt: TGTGCCAGCAGTGAACTTGGTGACTCCCAGTACTTC
cdr3_aa: CASSELGDSQYF

d_call: NA
clone_size: NA
v_call: TRBV4-3
j_call: TRBJ1-3
cdr3_nt: TGCGCCAGCAGCCAAGGGCCACAGGGTTACTCTGGAAACACCATATATTTT
cdr3_aa: CASSQGPQGYSGNTIYF

d_call: NA
clone_size: NA
v_call: TRBV7-9
j_call: TRBJ2-1
cdr3_nt: TGTGCCAGCAGCTTACAGTCTGCCTACAATGAGCAGTTCTTC
cdr3_aa: CASSLQSAYNEQFF

d_call: TRBD1
clone_size: NA
v_call: TRBV9
j_call: TRBJ1-1
cdr3_nt: TGTGCCAGCAGCTTCCGGGGACAGGGGGAGAACACTGAAGCTTTCTTT
cdr3_aa: CASSFRGQGENTEAFF

d_call: TRBD1
clone_size: NA
v_call: TRBV5-6
j_call: TRBJ2-7
cdr3_nt: TGTGCCAGCAGCGGGACAGGACAGGTGGGCTACGAGCAGTACTTC
cdr3_aa: CASSGTGQVGYEQYF

d_call: NA
clone_size: NA
v_call: TRBV27
j_call: TRBJ1-2
cdr3_nt: TGTGCCAGCAGTTTAGGAGCGGGGGGCGGTGGCTACACCTTC
cdr3_aa: CASSLGAGGGGYTF

d_call: NA
clone_size: NA
v_call: TRBV2
j_call: TRBJ2-3
cdr3_nt: TGTGCCAGCAGGCCCTTCAGGGGATGGAACACAGATACGCAGTATTTT
cdr3_aa: CASRPFRGWNTDTQYF

d_call: TRBD1
clone_size: few
v_call: TRBV4-3
j_call: TRBJ1-1
cdr3_nt: TGCGCCAGCAGCCAAGATCACTGGGACAGGGGCACCACTGAAGCTTTCTTT
cdr3_aa: CASSQDHWDRGTTEAFF

d_call: TRBD2
clone_size: NA
v_call: TRBV7-3
j_call: TRBJ2-1
cdr3_nt: TGTGCCAGCAGCTCCCTAGCGGGAGGATACAATGAGCAGTTCTTC
cdr3_aa: CASSSLAGGYNEQFF

d_call: TRBD2
clone_size: NA
v_call: TRBV9
j_call: TRBJ2-3
cdr3_nt: TGTGCCAGCAGCACCCTAGCGGGAGGGGCGGCAGATACGCAGTATTTT
cdr3_aa: CASSTLAGGAADTQYF

d_call: TRBD2
clone_size: NA
v_call: TRBV6-4
j_call: TRBJ2-3
cdr3_nt: TGTGCCAGCAGTGAAACTAGCGGGAGTAGAGATACGCAGTATTTT
cdr3_aa: CASSETSGSRDTQYF

d_call: TRBD1
clone_size: NA
v_call: TRBV6-5
j_call: TRBJ2-1
cdr3_nt: TGTGCCAGCATGGCGACAGGGGGCTCCTACAATGAGCAGTTCTTC
cdr3_aa: CASMATGGSYNEQFF

d_call: TRBD2
clone_size: few
v_call: TRBV6-1
j_call: TRBJ2-3
cdr3_nt: TGTGCCAGCGAAACACTAGCGGGAGTGGGTACGCAGTATTTT
cdr3_aa: CASETLAGVGTQYF

d_call: TRBD1
clone_size: NA
v_call: TRBV13
j_call: TRBJ1-2
cdr3_nt: TGTGCCAGCACCCCCACCGACAGGGGGCCTAACTATGGCTACACCTTC
cdr3_aa: CASTPTDRGPNYGYTF

d_call: NA
clone_size: NA
v_call: TRBV19
j_call: TRBJ2-5
cdr3_nt: TGTGCCAGTTCACCCACCTGGCCAGGTTACCAAGAGACCCAGTACTTC
cdr3_aa: CASSPTWPGYQETQYF

d_call: TRBD1
clone_size: NA
v_call: TRBV5-1
j_call: TRBJ2-5
cdr3_nt: TGCGCCAGCAGCTTGGGCCAGGGGGCGCGAGAGACCCAGTACTTC
cdr3_aa: CASSLGQGARETQYF

d_call: TRBD1
clone_size: NA
v_call: TRBV4-1
j_call: TRBJ2-7
cdr3_nt: TGCGCCAGCAGCCAAGCGAGACAGGGAGAGTACGAGCAGTACTTC
cdr3_aa: CASSQARQGEYEQYF

d_call: TRBD2
clone_size: NA
v_call: TRBV6-4
j_call: TRBJ2-1
cdr3_nt: TGTGCCAGCAGTGACTGGCCTAGCGGCGAGCAGTTCTTC
cdr3_aa: CASSDWPSGEQFF

d_call: TRBD1
clone_size: NA
v_call: TRBV5-1
j_call: TRBJ1-1
cdr3_nt: TGCGCCAGCAGCTCCGGGACAGGAACAATGAACACTGAAGCTTTCTTT
cdr3_aa: CASSSGTGTMNTEAFF

d_call: TRBD1
clone_size: NA
v_call: TRBV7-9
j_call: TRBJ1-4
cdr3_nt: TGTGCCACCGTTATGGGGACAGGGGCTGAAAAACCGTTTTTT
cdr3_aa: CATVMGTGAEKPFF

d_call: TRBD1
clone_size: NA
v_call: TRBV19
j_call: TRBJ2-5
cdr3_nt: TGTGCCAGTAGGCCGGGACAGGGGGCGAAGACCCAGTACTTC
cdr3_aa: CASRPGQGAKTQYF

d_call: NA
clone_size: few
v_call: TRBV7-2
j_call: TRBJ2-5
cdr3_nt: TGTGCCAGCAGCCAAAGGGGTGAGACCCAGTACTTC
cdr3_aa: CASSQRGETQYF

d_call: NA
clone_size: few
v_call: TRBV10-1
j_call: TRBJ2-1
cdr3_nt: TGCGCCAGCAGCGACTCCGAATTAGGGGGTTTGGATGAGCAGTTCTTC
cdr3_aa: CASSDSELGGLDEQFF

d_call: TRBD1
clone_size: NA
v_call: TRBV15
j_call: TRBJ2-5
cdr3_nt: TGTGCCACCAGGGGACAGGGGCGGGAGACCCAGTACTTC
cdr3_aa: CATRGQGRETQYF

d_call: NA
clone_size: NA
v_call: TRBV19
j_call: TRBJ2-2
cdr3_nt: TGTGCCAGTACCCCTTTATTCGTTCGGGGTGGCGACACCGGGGAGCTGTTTTTT
cdr3_aa: CASTPLFVRGGDTGELFF

d_call: NA
clone_size: NA
v_call: TRBV18
j_call: TRBJ1-1
cdr3_nt: TGTGCCAGCTCACAAACTACACAGGGATACACTGAAGCTTTCTTT
cdr3_aa: CASSQTTQGYTEAFF

d_call: TRBD2
clone_size: NA
v_call: TRBV7-9
j_call: TRBJ2-3
cdr3_nt: TGTGCCAGCAGCCAGGGACTAGCGGGTTCTAGCACAGATACGCAGTATTTT
cdr3_aa: CASSQGLAGSSTDTQYF

d_call: NA
clone_size: NA
v_call: TRBV13
j_call: TRBJ1-1
cdr3_nt: TGTGCCAGCAGCTTAGCCCCCGGGAGGTTGAACACTGAAGCTTTCTTT
cdr3_aa: CASSLAPGRLNTEAFF

d_call: NA
clone_size: many
v_call: TRBV11-2
j_call: TRBJ2-1
cdr3_nt: TGTGCCAGCAGCTTAGGTTCTTTTGAGCAGTTCTTC
cdr3_aa: CASSLGSFEQFF